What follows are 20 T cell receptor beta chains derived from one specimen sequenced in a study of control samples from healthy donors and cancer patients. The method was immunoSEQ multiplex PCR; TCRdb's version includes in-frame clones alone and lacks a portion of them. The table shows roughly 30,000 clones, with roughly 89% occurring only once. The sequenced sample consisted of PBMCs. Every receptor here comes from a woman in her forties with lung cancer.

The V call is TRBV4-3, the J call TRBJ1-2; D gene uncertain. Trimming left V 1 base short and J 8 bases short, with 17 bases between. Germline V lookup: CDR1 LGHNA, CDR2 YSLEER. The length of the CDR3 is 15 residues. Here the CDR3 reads CASSQGLTVGGGYTF. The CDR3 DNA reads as TGCGCCAGCAGCCAAGGTCTAACAGTCGGTGGGGGCTACACCTTC.

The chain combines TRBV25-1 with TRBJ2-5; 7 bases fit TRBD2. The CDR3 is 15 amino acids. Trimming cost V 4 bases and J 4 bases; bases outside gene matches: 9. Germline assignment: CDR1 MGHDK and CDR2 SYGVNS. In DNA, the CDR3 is TGTGCCAGCAGTGCTGGGGAGGGCTCACGAGAGACCCAGTACTTC. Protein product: CASSAGEGSRETQYF. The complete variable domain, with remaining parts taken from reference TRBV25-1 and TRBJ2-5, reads EADIYQTPRYLVIGTGKKITLECSQTMGHDKMYWYQQDPGMELHLIHYSYGVNSTEKGDLSSESTVSRIRTEHFPLTLESARPSHTSQYLCASSAGEGSRETQYFGPGTRLLVL.

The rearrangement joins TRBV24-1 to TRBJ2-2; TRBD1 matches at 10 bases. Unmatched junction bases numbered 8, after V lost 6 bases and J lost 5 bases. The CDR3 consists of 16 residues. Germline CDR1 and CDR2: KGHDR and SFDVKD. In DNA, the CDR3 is TGTGCCACCAGTTTTCGCCGGGACAGGGGAACCGGGGAGCTGTTTTTT. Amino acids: CATSFRRDRGTGELFF.

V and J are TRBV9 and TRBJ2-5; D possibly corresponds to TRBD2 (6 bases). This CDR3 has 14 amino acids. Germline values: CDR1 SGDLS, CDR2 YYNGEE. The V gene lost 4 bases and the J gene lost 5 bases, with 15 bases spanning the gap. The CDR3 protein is CASSPGGTWETQYF. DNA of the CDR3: TGTGCCAGCAGCCCTGGGGGGACCTGGGAGACCCAGTACTTC. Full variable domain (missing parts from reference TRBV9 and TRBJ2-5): DSGVTQTPKHLITATGQRVTLRCSPRSGDLSVYWYQQSLDQGLQFLIQYYNGEERAKGNILERFSAQQFPDLHSELNLSSLELGDSALYFCASSPGGTWETQYFGPGTRLLVL.

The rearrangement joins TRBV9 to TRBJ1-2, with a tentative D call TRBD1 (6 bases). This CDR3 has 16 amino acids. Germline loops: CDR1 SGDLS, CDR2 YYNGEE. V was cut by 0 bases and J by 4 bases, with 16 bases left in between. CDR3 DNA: TGTGCCAGCAGCGTAGGAGTTGAAACAGGGAGCTATGGCTACACCTTC. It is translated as CASSVGVETGSYGYTF.

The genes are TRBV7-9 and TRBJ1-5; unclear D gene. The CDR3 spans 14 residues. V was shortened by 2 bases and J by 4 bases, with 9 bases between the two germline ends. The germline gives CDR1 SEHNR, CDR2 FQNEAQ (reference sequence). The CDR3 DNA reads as TGTGCCAGCAGCTTAAGTTCGGAGAATCAGCCCCAGCATTTT. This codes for CASSLSSENQPQHF.

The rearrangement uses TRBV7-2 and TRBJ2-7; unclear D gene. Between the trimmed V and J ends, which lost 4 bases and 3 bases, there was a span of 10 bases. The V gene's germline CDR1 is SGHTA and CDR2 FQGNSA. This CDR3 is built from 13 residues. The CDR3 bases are TGTGCCAGCAGCTCCGCCGGCCGCTACGAGCAGTACTTC. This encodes CASSSAGRYEQYF.

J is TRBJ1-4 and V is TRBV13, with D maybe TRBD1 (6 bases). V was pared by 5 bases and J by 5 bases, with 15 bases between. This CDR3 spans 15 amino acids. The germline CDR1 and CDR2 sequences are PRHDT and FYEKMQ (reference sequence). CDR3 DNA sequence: TGTGCCAGCAGCCCTAGGGGGGAGGGCAATGAAAAACTGTTTTTT. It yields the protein CASSPRGEGNEKLFF.

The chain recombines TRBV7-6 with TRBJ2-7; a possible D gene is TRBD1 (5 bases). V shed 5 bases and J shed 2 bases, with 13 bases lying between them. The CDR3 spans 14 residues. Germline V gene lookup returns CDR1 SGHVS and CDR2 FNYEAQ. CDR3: CASSPPAGTYEQYF. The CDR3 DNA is TGTGCCAGCAGCCCACCCGCAGGGACCTACGAGCAGTACTTC.

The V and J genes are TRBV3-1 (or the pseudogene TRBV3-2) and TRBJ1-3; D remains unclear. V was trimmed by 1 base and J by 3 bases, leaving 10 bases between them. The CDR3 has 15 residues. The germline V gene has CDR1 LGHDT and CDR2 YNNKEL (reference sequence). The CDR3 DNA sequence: TGTGCCAGCAGCCAAGCATGGGGTAATGGAAACACCATATATTTT. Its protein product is CASSQAWGNGNTIYF.

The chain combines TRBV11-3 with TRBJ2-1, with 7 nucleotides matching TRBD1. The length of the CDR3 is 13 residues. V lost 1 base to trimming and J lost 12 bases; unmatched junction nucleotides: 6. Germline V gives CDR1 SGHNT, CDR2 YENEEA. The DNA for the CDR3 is TGTGCCAGCAGCTTAGGGCAGGGGGTACGGCAGTTCTTC. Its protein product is CASSLGQGVRQFF.

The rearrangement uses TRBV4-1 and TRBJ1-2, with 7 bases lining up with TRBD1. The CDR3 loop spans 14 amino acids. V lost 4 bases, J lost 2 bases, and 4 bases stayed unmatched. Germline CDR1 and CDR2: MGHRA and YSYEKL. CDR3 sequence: CASSRMTGNYGYTF. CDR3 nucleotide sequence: TGCGCCAGCAGCCGAATGACAGGGAACTATGGCTACACCTTC.

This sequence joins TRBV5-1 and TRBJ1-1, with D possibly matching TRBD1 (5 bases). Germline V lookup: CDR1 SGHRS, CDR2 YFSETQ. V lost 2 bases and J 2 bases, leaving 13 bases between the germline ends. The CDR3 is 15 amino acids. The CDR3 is CASSFQGVGNTEAFF. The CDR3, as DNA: TGCGCCAGCAGCTTCCAGGGCGTAGGAAACACTGAAGCTTTCTTT.

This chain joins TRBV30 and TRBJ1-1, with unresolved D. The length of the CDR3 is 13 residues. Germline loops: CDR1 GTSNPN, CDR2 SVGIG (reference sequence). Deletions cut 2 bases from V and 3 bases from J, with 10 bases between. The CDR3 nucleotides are TGTGCCTGGAGTTTGTCTGGGGACACTGAAGCTTTCTTT. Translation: CAWSLSGDTEAFF.

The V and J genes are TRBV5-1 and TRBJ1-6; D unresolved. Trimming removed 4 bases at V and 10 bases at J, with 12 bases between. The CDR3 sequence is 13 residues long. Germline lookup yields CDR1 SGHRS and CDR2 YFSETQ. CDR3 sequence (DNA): TGCGCCAGCAGCCCGTCACGGGGATCACCCCTCCACTTT. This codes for CASSPSRGSPLHF.

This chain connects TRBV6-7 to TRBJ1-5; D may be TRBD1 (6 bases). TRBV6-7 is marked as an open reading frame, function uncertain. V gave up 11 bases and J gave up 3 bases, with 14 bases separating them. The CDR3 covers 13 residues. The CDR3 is CAGVRDNNQPQHF. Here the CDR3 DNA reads TGTGCCGGGGTCCGGGACAACAATCAGCCCCAGCATTTT.

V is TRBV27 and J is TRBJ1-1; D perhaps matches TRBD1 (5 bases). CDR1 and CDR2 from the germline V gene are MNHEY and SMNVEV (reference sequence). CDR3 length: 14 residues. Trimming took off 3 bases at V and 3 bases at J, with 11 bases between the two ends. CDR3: CASSFGGGDTEAFF. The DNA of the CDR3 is TGTGCCAGCAGTTTCGGGGGTGGGGACACTGAAGCTTTCTTT.

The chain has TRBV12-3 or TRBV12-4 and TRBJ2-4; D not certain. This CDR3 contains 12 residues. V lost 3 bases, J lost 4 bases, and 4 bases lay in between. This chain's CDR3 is CASSFDKNIQYF. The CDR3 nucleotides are TGTGCCAGCAGTTTCGATAAAAACATTCAGTACTTC.

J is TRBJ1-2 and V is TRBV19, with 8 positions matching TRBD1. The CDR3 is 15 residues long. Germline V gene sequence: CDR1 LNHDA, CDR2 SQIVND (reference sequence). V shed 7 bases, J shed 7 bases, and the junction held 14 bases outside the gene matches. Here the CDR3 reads CASTLGRGLVSGYTF. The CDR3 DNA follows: TGTGCCAGTACTCTGGGCAGGGGGCTAGTAAGTGGCTACACCTTC.

CDR3 DNA sequence: TGTGCCAGCAGGCTGACTAGCGGGGGGCCAGCCGAGCAGTACTTC. It is translated as CASRLTSGGPAEQYF. The rearrangement joins TRBV6-5 to TRBJ2-7; TRBD2 aligns across 13 bases. The CDR3 spans 15 residues. Unmatched junction bases numbered 8, after V lost 6 bases and J lost 6 bases. Germline CDR1 MNHEY, CDR2 SVGAGI.